This T cell receptor beta chain was profiled in a study of neurological immune-mediated disorders. Study outcomes and limitations: HTLV-1-associated myelopathy displayed the greatest TCR clonal expansion, and multiple sclerosis exhibited the smallest, lower than that of healthy controls. CDR3 amino acid sequences found in expanded clones were never shared across subjects, suggesting private repertoires in all groups.

V was cut by 1 base and J by 6 bases, with 10 bases left in between. The CDR3 covers 15 residues. Looked up from germline, CDR1 is MNHNY and CDR2 is SVGAGI (reference sequence). The time point here: longitudinal time-point 3. The cDNA came from 5'RACE with 10-nucleotide random UMIs. From 15-18 subjects, each sequencing run yielded over 170 million TCR-beta sequences. TCRdb called the 5' RACE reads again in MiXCR, with one record for every CDR3 protein. Here the sample spans roughly 100,000 distinct CDR3 sequences, under 14% being singletons. This clonotype was seen repeatedly, ten times or more. Its antigen is currently unknown.

The chain has TRBV6-6 and TRBJ1-6; D not certain. The specimen sequenced was PBMCs. This sequence originates from a female donor with HTLV-1-associated myelopathy (HAM/TSP). CDR3 residues: CASSYYGERNSPLHF. CDR3 bases: TGTGCCAGCAGTTACTACGGGGAGCGTAATTCACCCCTCCACTTT.